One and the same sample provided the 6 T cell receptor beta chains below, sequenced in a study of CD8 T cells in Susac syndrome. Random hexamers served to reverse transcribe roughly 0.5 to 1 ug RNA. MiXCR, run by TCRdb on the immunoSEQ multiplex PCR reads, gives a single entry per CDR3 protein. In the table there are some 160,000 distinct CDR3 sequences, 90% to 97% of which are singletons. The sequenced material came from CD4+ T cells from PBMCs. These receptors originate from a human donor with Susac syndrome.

As DNA, the CDR3 is TGTGCCAGCAGCCTCCTGGGTTCAACCTACGAGCAGTACTTC. This gives the protein CASSLLGSTYEQYF. The chain has TRBV6-6 and TRBJ2-7; D remains ambiguous. Trimming left V 6 bases short and J 2 bases short, with 14 bases between. CDR3 size: 14 residues. Per the germline V gene, CDR1 is MNHNY and CDR2 is SVGAGI (reference sequence).

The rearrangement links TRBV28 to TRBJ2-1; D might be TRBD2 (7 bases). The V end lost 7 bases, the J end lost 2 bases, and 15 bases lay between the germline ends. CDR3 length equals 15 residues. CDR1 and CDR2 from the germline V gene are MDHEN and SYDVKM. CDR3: CASTRSGGAYNEQFF. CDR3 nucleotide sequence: TGTGCCAGCACCCGGTCGGGGGGCGCCTACAATGAGCAGTTCTTC.

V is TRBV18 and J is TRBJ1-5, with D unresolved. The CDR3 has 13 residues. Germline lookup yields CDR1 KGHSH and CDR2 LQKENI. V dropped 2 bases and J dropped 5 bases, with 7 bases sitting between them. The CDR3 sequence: CASSPGRDQPQHF. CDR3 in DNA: TGTGCCAGCTCACCAGGGAGGGATCAGCCCCAGCATTTT. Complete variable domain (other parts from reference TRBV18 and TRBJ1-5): NAGVMQNPRHLVRRRGQEARLRCSPMKGHSHVYWYRQLPEEGLKFMVYLQKENIIDESGMPKERFSAEFPKEGPSILRIQQVVRGDSAAYFCASSPGRDQPQHFGDGTRLSIL.

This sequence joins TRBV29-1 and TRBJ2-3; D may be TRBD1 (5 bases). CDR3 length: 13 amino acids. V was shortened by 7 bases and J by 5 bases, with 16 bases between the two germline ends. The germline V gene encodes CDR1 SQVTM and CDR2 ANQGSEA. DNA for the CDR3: TGCAGCGCCGACCCGCAGGGTAGAGATACGCAGTATTTT. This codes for CSADPQGRDTQYF.

The CDR3 DNA reads TGTGCCAGCAGCCGGAAAGGGGGTTCGCGGCCCCGCCCCTACGAGCAGTACTTC. Residues: CASSRKGGSRPRPYEQYF. The chain is built from TRBV3-1 and TRBJ2-7, with TRBD1 as a possible D gene (6 bases). The CDR3 contains 18 residues. V dropped 4 bases and J dropped 2 bases, with 24 bases sitting between them. Germline loops: CDR1 LGHDT, CDR2 YNNKEL (reference sequence).

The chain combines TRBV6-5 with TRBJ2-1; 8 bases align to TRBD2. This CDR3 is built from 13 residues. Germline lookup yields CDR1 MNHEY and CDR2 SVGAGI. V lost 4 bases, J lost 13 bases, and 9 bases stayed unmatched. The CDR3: CASSSGTRLRQFF. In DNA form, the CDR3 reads TGTGCCAGCAGTTCCGGGACTAGATTGAGACAGTTCTTC.